Listed below are T cell receptor beta chains from one sample, sequenced in a study of T cells in Graves' hyperthyroidism and ophthalmopathy. TCRdb redid the calling of the multiplex PCR reads with MiXCR, one entry per CDR3 protein. The profile shows hundreds of thousands of distinct CDR3 sequences, less than 25% of them singletons. The sequenced sample was blood. These receptors all come from a man aged 25-45 years with Graves' ophthalmopathy. The CDR3 runs from the conserved cysteine through the conserved F or W. The order of the fields is CDR3 protein, CDR3 DNA, D gene, clone size, V gene, J gene. The D gene is left open where the match is weak. Clone size is shown for a subset of rows, as once, few, many or a class of expanded clone.

cdr3_aa: CGGVRQGRYEQYF
cdr3_nt: TGCGGGGGGGTGAGACAGGGACGTTACGAGCAGTACTTC
d_call: .
clone_size: .
v_call: TRBV20-1
j_call: TRBJ2-7

cdr3_aa: CASSPWERTEAFF
cdr3_nt: TGTGCCAGCTCACCCTGGGAGAGAACTGAAGCTTTCTTT
d_call: .
clone_size: .
v_call: TRBV18
j_call: TRBJ1-1

cdr3_aa: CASSLKVAGELFF
cdr3_nt: TGTGCCAGCAGTTTAAAGGTTGCCGGGGAGCTGTTTTTT
d_call: .
clone_size: .
v_call: TRBV6-1
j_call: TRBJ2-2

cdr3_aa: CATVTGQGYTEQYF
cdr3_nt: TGTGCCACCGTTACGGGACAGGGGTATACCGAGCAGTACTTC
d_call: TRBD1
clone_size: few
v_call: TRBV6-2/TRBV6-3
j_call: TRBJ2-7

cdr3_aa: CASSARTEGEQYF
cdr3_nt: TGTGCCAGCAGCGCGAGGACAGAGGGCGAGCAGTACTTC
d_call: .
clone_size: .
v_call: TRBV11-3
j_call: TRBJ2-7

cdr3_aa: CASSLRDETQYF
cdr3_nt: TGTGCCAGCAGCCTTCGCGACGAGACCCAGTACTTC
d_call: .
clone_size: many
v_call: TRBV12-3/TRBV12-4
j_call: TRBJ2-5

cdr3_aa: CASSIPGQGRNGYTF
cdr3_nt: TGTGCCAGCAGCATACCGGGACAGGGGAGGAATGGCTACACCTTC
d_call: TRBD1
clone_size: .
v_call: TRBV5-6
j_call: TRBJ1-2

cdr3_aa: CASSIPEDEQFF
cdr3_nt: TGTGCCAGTAGTATCCCGGAGGATGAGCAGTTCTTC
d_call: .
clone_size: .
v_call: TRBV19
j_call: TRBJ2-1

cdr3_aa: CASSLAYGQGYGYTF
cdr3_nt: TGTGCCAGCAGCTTAGCGTATGGACAGGGGTACGGCTACACCTTC
d_call: TRBD1
clone_size: few
v_call: TRBV7-9
j_call: TRBJ1-2

cdr3_aa: CASSLDRWATEAFF
cdr3_nt: TGTGCCAGCAGCTTAGACCGATGGGCCACTGAAGCTTTCTTT
d_call: .
clone_size: few
v_call: TRBV7-9
j_call: TRBJ1-1

cdr3_aa: CASSISPGVPYNEQFF
cdr3_nt: TGTGCCAGTAGTATAAGCCCCGGGGTACCTTACAATGAGCAGTTCTTC
d_call: .
clone_size: .
v_call: TRBV19
j_call: TRBJ2-1

cdr3_aa: CATGGVSRSGGYTF
cdr3_nt: TGTGCCACTGGAGGGGTCAGCCGATCGGGCGGCTACACCTTC
d_call: .
clone_size: .
v_call: TRBV12-3/TRBV12-4
j_call: TRBJ1-2

cdr3_aa: CASSQGWRGTSNEQFF
cdr3_nt: TGCGCCAGCAGCCAGGGGTGGCGGGGCACTTCCAATGAGCAGTTCTTC
d_call: .
clone_size: few
v_call: TRBV4-1
j_call: TRBJ2-1

cdr3_aa: CASSFTSHVVNEQFF
cdr3_nt: TGCGCCAGCAGCTTTACTAGTCATGTGGTCAATGAGCAGTTCTTC
d_call: .
clone_size: .
v_call: TRBV5-1
j_call: TRBJ2-1

cdr3_aa: CASSPEYSSYNEQFF
cdr3_nt: TGTGCCAGCAGCCCCGAGTACAGCTCCTACAATGAGCAGTTCTTC
d_call: .
clone_size: many
v_call: TRBV11-2
j_call: TRBJ2-1

cdr3_aa: CASRQGPLGGNTIYF
cdr3_nt: TGTGCCAGCAGGCAGGGGCCTCTGGGGGGAAACACCATATATTTT
d_call: .
clone_size: .
v_call: TRBV2
j_call: TRBJ1-3

cdr3_aa: CASSLGGPYNEQFF
cdr3_nt: TGCGCCAGCAGCTTGGGGGGACCCTACAATGAGCAGTTCTTC
d_call: .
clone_size: many
v_call: TRBV5-1
j_call: TRBJ2-1

cdr3_aa: CATSDRTGPNYGYTF
cdr3_nt: TGTGCCACCAGTGATCGGACAGGGCCTAACTATGGCTACACCTTC
d_call: TRBD1
clone_size: .
v_call: TRBV24-1
j_call: TRBJ1-2

cdr3_aa: CASSTSSGYYNEQFF
cdr3_nt: TGTGCCAGCAGTACATCTAGCGGGTACTACAATGAGCAGTTCTTC
d_call: TRBD2
clone_size: many
v_call: TRBV6-1
j_call: TRBJ2-1

cdr3_aa: CASARGARKDEQFF
cdr3_nt: TGTGCCAGCGCGAGGGGCGCTAGGAAGGATGAGCAGTTCTTC
d_call: .
clone_size: many
v_call: TRBV7-2
j_call: TRBJ2-1

cdr3_aa: CASSYQVSGSNAKQFF
cdr3_nt: TGTGCCAGCAGTTATCAAGTTAGCGGGAGTAACGCCAAGCAGTTCTTC
d_call: TRBD2
clone_size: .
v_call: TRBV6-9
j_call: TRBJ2-1

cdr3_aa: CASSPTGGAETQYF
cdr3_nt: TGTGCCAGCAGCCCCACAGGGGGCGCGGAGACCCAGTACTTC
d_call: TRBD1
clone_size: .
v_call: TRBV27
j_call: TRBJ2-5

cdr3_aa: CASSPGGRASYNEQFF
cdr3_nt: TGTGCCAGCAGCCCCGGTGGACGGGCTTCCTACAATGAGCAGTTCTTC
d_call: .
clone_size: few
v_call: TRBV7-3
j_call: TRBJ2-1

cdr3_aa: CATSEPGPLNQPQHF
cdr3_nt: TGTGCCACCAGTGAACCGGGACCTTTGAATCAGCCCCAGCATTTT
d_call: .
clone_size: few
v_call: TRBV24-1
j_call: TRBJ1-5

cdr3_aa: CASSFGTRVYEQYF
cdr3_nt: TGTGCCAGCAGCTTCGGGACTAGGGTCTACGAGCAGTACTTC
d_call: TRBD2
clone_size: .
v_call: TRBV2
j_call: TRBJ2-7

cdr3_aa: CASSQVLGDRVYEQYF
cdr3_nt: TGCGCCAGCAGCCAAGTTTTAGGGGACAGGGTCTACGAGCAGTACTTC
d_call: TRBD1
clone_size: few
v_call: TRBV4-1
j_call: TRBJ2-7